This T cell receptor (beta chain) is drawn from a study of CD8 T cells in ankylosing spondylitis. 5'-RACE, quantitative and with molecular barcodes, yielded the TCR beta libraries. TCRdb used MiXCR to reprocess the 5' RACE reads, holding one entry per CDR3 protein. The sample records approximately 220,000 distinct CDR3 sequences, about 26% being singletons. The table lists this clonotype with many counts. The antigen is not known. Findings of the study overall: A motif of roughly 8 highly homologous TCR beta variants was seen as apparently characteristic of ankylosing spondylitis blood. Reactive arthritis synovial fluid and blood previously showed some of these motif variants. According to the report, clones linked to the disease were significantly enriched in matched synovial fluid samples taken from ankylosing spondylitis patients.

The CDR3 has 14 amino acids. Germline CDR1 reads LGHNA; CDR2 reads YNFKEQ. V shed 1 base, J shed 6 bases, and the junction held 3 bases outside the gene matches. The sequence derives from a male donor with ankylosing spondylitis or in good health (not recorded which). The sample taken for sequencing was blood, either unsorted or a sorted T cell fraction (not recorded which). The chain couples TRBV4-2 to TRBJ1-5, with 7 bases aligning to TRBD1. Written as DNA, the CDR3 is TGTGCCAGCAGCCAAGCTTCAGGGGGTCAGCCCCAGCATTTT. Its translation is CASSQASGGQPQHF.